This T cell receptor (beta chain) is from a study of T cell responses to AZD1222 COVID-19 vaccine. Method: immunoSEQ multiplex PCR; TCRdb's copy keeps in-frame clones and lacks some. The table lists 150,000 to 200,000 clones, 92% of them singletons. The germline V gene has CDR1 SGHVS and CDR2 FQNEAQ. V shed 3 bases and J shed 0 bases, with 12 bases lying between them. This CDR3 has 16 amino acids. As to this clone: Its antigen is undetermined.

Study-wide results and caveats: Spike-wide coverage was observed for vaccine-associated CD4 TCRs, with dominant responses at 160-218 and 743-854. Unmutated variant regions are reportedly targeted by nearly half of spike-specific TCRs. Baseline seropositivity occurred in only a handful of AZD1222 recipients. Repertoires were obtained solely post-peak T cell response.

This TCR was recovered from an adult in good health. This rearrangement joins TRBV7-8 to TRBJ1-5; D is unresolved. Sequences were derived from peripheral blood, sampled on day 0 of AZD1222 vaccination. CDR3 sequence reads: CASSLGGPYSNQPQHF. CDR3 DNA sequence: TGTGCCAGCAGCTTGGGCGGTCCTTATAGCAATCAGCCCCAGCATTTT.